This T cell receptor beta chain was obtained from a study of human CD4 T cells and Enterobacteriaceae (TCRdb year 2020). On a FACSAria III, memory CD4+ T cells were FACS-sorted to over 95% purity, defined as all CD4+ cells except CD45RA+CCR7+CD95- naive cells. Blood from healthy donors came from blood donation centers in Switzerland. Total CD4+ T cells and monocytes were enriched by positive selection with CD4 and CD14 magnetic microbeads. CD8+, CD14+, CD16+, CD56+, CD19+ and CD25-bright cells were excluded prior to sorting. To assess in vivo expansion of bacteria-reactive clonotypes, total memory CD4+ T cells from two blood donors were sequenced directly ex vivo. Isolation of peripheral blood mononuclear cells from donor blood was performed with Ficoll-Paque Plus. The CDR3 holds 13 amino acids from the cysteine to the phenylalanine. The kept DNA is CDR3 alone, 39 bases in frame from the first base. As encoded in the germline V gene, CDR1 is ENHRY while CDR2 is SYGVKD. V gives up 3 bases and J gives up 7 bases, and the segment between their germline ends measures 13 bases.

Ex vivo total memory CD4+ samples were sequenced at deep level, with detection sensitivity of one cell in 200,000. The QIAamp DNA Micro Kit was used to extract genomic DNA from cell pellets, and spectrophotometry was used to check the DNA quantity and purity. TCR Vbeta CDR3 regions were amplified with the immunoSEQ multiplex PCR assay. The Illumina HiSeq platform was used to sequence the amplicons. Retrieved sequences were 87 nucleotides long and contained the CDR3 region. The published analysis was carried out like this. A unique productive TCR Vbeta nucleotide sequence was defined as a clonotype and was quantified by productive template frequency from ImmunoSEQ Analyzer V3.0. Expanded clonotypes were defined by a threshold at the top 5th percentile of each frequency-ranked repertoire. Repertoire overlap was calculated as Chao-Jaccard using the R package fossil and displayed by nonmetric multidimensional scaling using the R package MASS. Here the immuneACCESS table is served through TCRdb, limited to in-frame sequences with V and J called. Missing clones are a known gap in these copies; in checked studies unresolved V genes cover under half, and the rest lacks a known reason. V and J calls plus clone size are reproduced from that table; the DNA served to infer D and trimming. The sample contains just under 30,000 clones, about 80% of them found a single time. Around 1.7% of the sample comes from the top ten.

The study at large found these results: The reactivity of ex vivo clonotypes was inferred solely through the matching of nucleotide sequences to CFSE-low cultures from the same donors. In ex vivo samples, clonotypes with broad cross-reactivity seemed more expanded than specific clonotypes, as 11 of 19 and most of the roughly 35 fell within the top 5%.

Of note for this clone: Its antigen specificity is not known. The sample holds no much larger clone one base away, and base qualities are not on file.

The rearranged chain carries TRBV10-3 and TRBJ2-7; the D gene identity is not certain. The TCR comes from a human donor in good health. Sequences were obtained from memory CD4+ T cells from blood. Explained via the paper, the cell subset or site label denotes: total memory CD4 T cells sorted directly ex vivo, unstimulated. The nucleotide sequence is TGTGCCATCAGTGAAAACGGCCAGCGAGAGCAGTACTTC. It encodes CAISENGQREQYF.